The 21 T cell receptor beta chains below come from one sample, sequenced in a study of blood T cell repertoires in COVID-19. Clones were read by immunoSEQ multiplex PCR, and TCRdb kept only the in-frame ones, dropping some. The sample has more than 200,000 clones, more than 75% seen once. Sequencing input: PBMCs or T cells enriched from blood (not recorded which). These receptor sequences come from a man aged 40-50 years who had recovered from COVID-19.

The genes are TRBV7-7 and TRBJ2-5, with D perhaps matching TRBD1 (5 bases). Trimming removed 6 bases at V and 5 bases at J, with 19 bases between. The V gene's germline CDR1 is SSHAT and CDR2 FNYEAQ (reference sequence). The CDR3 contains 15 residues. The CDR3 DNA reads TGTGCCAGCAGGGACGGCCCAGGGCCGTTGGAGACCCAGTACTTC. Translating gives CASRDGPGPLETQYF.

The V and J genes are TRBV29-1 and TRBJ1-1, with 8 bases that match TRBD1. Trimming removed 6 bases from V and 3 bases from J; junction bases left unmatched: 6. From germline, CDR1 is SQVTM and CDR2 ANQGSEA. The CDR3 contains 13 residues. This chain's CDR3 is CSVDRTGYTEAFF. The CDR3 nucleotides are TGCAGCGTAGACAGGACAGGGTACACTGAAGCTTTCTTT. The full variable domain, in which reference TRBV29-1 and TRBJ1-1 provide the parts outside the CDR3, is SAVISQKPSRDICQRGTSLTIQCQVDSQVTMMFWYRQQPGQSLTLIATANQGSEATYESGFVIDKFPISRPNLTFSTLTVSNMSPEDSSIYLCSVDRTGYTEAFFGQGTRLTVV.

The rearrangement joins TRBV7-6 to TRBJ2-1; 8 bases align to TRBD2. In germline, CDR1 is SGHVS, CDR2 FNYEAQ. With V trimmed by 4 bases and J by 7 bases, 9 bases remained unmatched. CDR3 length: 15 residues. CDR3 in DNA: TGTGCCAGCAGCTCAAAAGCGGGAGTGGGGAATGAGCAGTTCTTC. Translation: CASSSKAGVGNEQFF.

The J gene is TRBJ1-2, the V gene TRBV6-4; D not resolved. Trimming pared 1 base from V and 8 bases from J, leaving 8 bases between. This CDR3 is 12 amino acids long. Germline loops: CDR1 MRHNA, CDR2 SNTAGT. The CDR3 nucleotides are TGTGCCAGCAGTGACTTCAGGAAGGGCTACACCTTC. It specifies CASSDFRKGYTF.

V usage is TRBV30 and J usage is TRBJ1-3; a possible D gene is TRBD1 (6 bases). This CDR3 is 15 amino acids long. Germline CDR1 and CDR2: GTSNPN and SVGIG (reference sequence). V was cut by 4 bases and J by 0 bases, with 13 bases left in between. The CDR3 reads CAWKYRASSGNTIYF. As DNA, the CDR3 is TGTGCCTGGAAGTACAGGGCCAGCTCTGGAAACACCATATATTTT.

The chain has TRBV7-8 and TRBJ2-5, with D possibly matching TRBD2 (6 bases). The germline gives CDR1 SGHVS, CDR2 FQNEAQ. V lost 6 bases and J 8 bases, leaving 19 bases between the germline ends. The CDR3 is made up of 14 amino acids. This CDR3 reads CASRYPGTDPTQYF. In DNA, the CDR3 is TGTGCCAGCAGATACCCCGGGACTGATCCAACCCAGTACTTC.

The rearrangement uses TRBV19 and TRBJ2-5; 8 nucleotides line up with TRBD1. This CDR3 spans 13 amino acids. Unmatched junction bases numbered 5, after V lost 7 bases and J lost 4 bases. CDR1 is LNHDA and CDR2 is SQIVND in the germline V gene (reference sequence). This CDR3 is CASKGQGGETQYF. For the CDR3, the DNA is TGTGCCAGTAAAGGACAGGGAGGAGAGACCCAGTACTTC.

This rearrangement joins TRBV5-1 to TRBJ1-5; the match to TRBD1 covers 7 bases. V was clipped by 4 bases and J by 7 bases; unmatched bases: 11. Germline V gives CDR1 SGHRS, CDR2 YFSETQ. The CDR3 consists of 15 residues. DNA for the CDR3: TGCGCCAGCAGCCCGTCGGGACAGTCAGGGCAGCCCCAGCATTTT. Translating gives CASSPSGQSGQPQHF.

This clone has just a few counts. The rearrangement joins TRBV25-1 to TRBJ2-5; D remains unclear. V lost 0 bases and J 0 bases, leaving 8 bases between the germline ends. This CDR3 has 15 amino acids. CDR1 and CDR2 (germline): MGHDK, SYGVNS. DNA for the CDR3: TGTGCCAGCAGTGAATATTCCCTGTACCAAGAGACCCAGTACTTC. It encodes CASSEYSLYQETQYF. The variable domain in full, with the rest retrieved from reference TRBV25-1 and TRBJ2-5, is EADIYQTPRYLVIGTGKKITLECSQTMGHDKMYWYQQDPGMELHLIHYSYGVNSTEKGDLSSESTVSRIRTEHFPLTLESARPSHTSQYLCASSEYSLYQETQYFGPGTRLLVL.

The chain is built from TRBV4-1 and TRBJ2-5; 7 bases align to TRBD2. Germline-derived CDR1 and CDR2 are MGHRA and YSYEKL. The V segment lost 0 bases and the J segment 2 bases; nucleotides outside the gene matches: 9. This CDR3 is built from 17 residues. The CDR3 DNA is TGCGCCAGCAGCCAAGACCCTACGCGGGGGATTCAAGAGACCCAGTACTTC. This sequence encodes CASSQDPTRGIQETQYF.

In DNA, the CDR3 is TGCAGCGTCGCCCCCGGGACAGACTCCTACAATGAGCAGTTCTTC. It translates to CSVAPGTDSYNEQFF. The chain couples TRBV29-1 to TRBJ2-1; the match to TRBD1 covers 7 bases. Germline V gives CDR1 SQVTM, CDR2 ANQGSEA. This CDR3 region has 15 residues. Trimming cost V 6 bases and J 0 bases; bases outside gene matches: 8.

The count of this clone is one. V is TRBV6-5 and J is TRBJ1-1, with D possibly TRBD1 on 5 matching bases. The germline V and J ends were trimmed by 8 bases and 0 bases, with 13 bases remaining between them. Germline V gene sequence: CDR1 MNHEY, CDR2 SVGAGI. This CDR3 is built from 14 residues. This chain's CDR3 is CASLRQIMNTEAFF. The CDR3 nucleotides read TGTGCCAGCCTTCGACAGATCATGAACACTGAAGCTTTCTTT.

This clone has only a few counts. This sequence joins TRBV7-6 and TRBJ1-6; D may be TRBD1 (6 bases). V was shortened by 5 bases and J by 7 bases, with 12 bases between the two germline ends. The CDR3 totals 14 residues. From germline, CDR1 is SGHVS and CDR2 FNYEAQ. The CDR3 nucleotides are TGTGCCAGCAGCCCACAGGGAGGGAATTCACCCCTCCACTTT. Translation gives CASSPQGGNSPLHF.

This sequence joins TRBV19 and TRBJ1-1, with TRBD1 matching 8 bases. The V segment lost 5 bases and the J segment 0 bases; nucleotides outside the gene matches: 2. This CDR3 has 14 residues. Germline CDR1 and CDR2: LNHDA and SQIVND (reference sequence). CDR3: CASSGQGMNTEAFF. The CDR3 bases are TGTGCCAGTAGTGGACAGGGTATGAACACTGAAGCTTTCTTT.

In its sample, this clone was seen a few times. The chain recombines TRBV9 with TRBJ1-1; 10 bases match TRBD1. Germline-derived CDR1 and CDR2 are SGDLS and YYNGEE. J was trimmed by 6 bases and V by 3 bases; bases with no gene match: 5. The CDR3 extends over 14 amino acids. CDR3 sequence reads: CASSATGGNAEAFF. CDR3 sequence (DNA): TGTGCCAGCAGCGCGACAGGGGGCAACGCTGAAGCTTTCTTT.

The chain couples TRBV5-1 to TRBJ2-3; 7 bases match TRBD2. CDR1 is SGHRS and CDR2 is YFSETQ in the germline V gene. V lost 4 bases, J lost 1 base, and 6 bases stayed unmatched. The CDR3 covers 15 residues. The CDR3 loop is CASSPSGIGTDTQYF. CDR3 nucleotides: TGCGCCAGCAGCCCAAGCGGGATCGGCACAGATACGCAGTATTTT. The whole variable domain, filled in from reference TRBV5-1 and TRBJ2-3, reads KAGVTQTPRYLIKTRGQQVTLSCSPISGHRSVSWYQQTPGQGLQFLFEYFSETQRNKGNFPGRFSGRQFSNSRSEMNVSTLELGDSALYLCASSPSGIGTDTQYFGPGTRLTVL.

The chain employs TRBV6-5 and TRBJ1-2; 9 positions match TRBD1. This CDR3 is 15 amino acids long. The germline CDR1 and CDR2 sequences are MNHEY and SVGAGI. With V trimmed by 6 bases and J by 2 bases, 7 bases remained unmatched. The CDR3 nucleotides read TGTGCCAGCAGCACAACACAGGGGGCCAACTATGGCTACACCTTC. Residues: CASSTTQGANYGYTF.

The chain recombines TRBV5-5 with TRBJ1-1; a possible D gene is TRBD1 (6 bases). Between the trimmed V and J ends, which lost 3 bases and 3 bases, there was a span of 9 bases. The CDR3 loop spans 13 amino acids. Germline V gives CDR1 SGHKS, CDR2 YYEKEE (reference sequence). This CDR3 reads CASSSTGYTEAFF. CDR3 in DNA: TGTGCCAGCAGCTCGACAGGCTACACTGAAGCTTTCTTT.

The chain joins TRBV19 to TRBJ2-5, with 7 bases fitting TRBD1. V dropped 3 bases and J dropped 4; count of bases not matched to a gene: 8. Germline CDR1 LNHDA, CDR2 SQIVND (reference sequence). This CDR3 is built from 15 residues. For the CDR3, the DNA is TGTGCCAGTAGTATCGACAGGGACGACGGAGAGACCCAGTACTTC. This sequence encodes CASSIDRDDGETQYF.

The rearrangement links TRBV11-2 to TRBJ2-5, with 12 bases fitting TRBD2. The CDR3 has 13 amino acids. Trimming at V came to 5 bases and at J to 8 bases, leaving 3 bases not matched to a gene. Germline-derived CDR1 and CDR2 are SGHAT and FQNNGV. CDR3 coding DNA: TGTGCCAGCAGCCCTAGCGGGGGGGAAACCCAGTACTTC. Translation gives CASSPSGGETQYF.

The chain combines TRBV3-1 (or the pseudogene TRBV3-2) with TRBJ2-7; the D gene is possibly TRBD1 (5 bases). The ends were cut back, 8 bases at V and 6 bases at J, with 17 bases in the middle. The CDR3 loop spans 13 amino acids. Germline CDR1 and CDR2: LGHDT and YNNKEL (reference sequence). CDR3 loop: CASGTGPSPEQYF. The DNA of the CDR3 is TGTGCCAGCGGAACAGGACCCTCCCCCGAGCAGTACTTC.